This TCR beta chain stems from a study of T cell responses to AZD1222 COVID-19 vaccine. The table came from immunoSEQ multiplex PCR; TCRdb's copy has only in-frame clones and leaves some out. This sample has about 130,000 clones; 90% occur once, and the top ten carry around 7%. Comment on this clone: The antigen is not known.

Whole-study results and caveats: Spike-specific TCR breadth rose after two AZD1222 doses, and depth rose as well. Reports indicate that nearly half of spike-specific TCRs are directed at unmutated variant regions.

The CDR3 contains 16 residues. The germline gives CDR1 LGHDT, CDR2 YNNKEL (reference sequence). The ends were cut back, 0 bases at V and 6 bases at J, with 16 bases in the middle. The receptor was derived from an adult in good health. This sequence joins TRBV3-1 (or the pseudogene TRBV3-2) and TRBJ2-3; D is ambiguous. Specimen: peripheral blood, collected on day 0 of AZD1222 vaccination. CDR3 protein: CASSQEMLIGSDTQYF. CDR3 bases: TGTGCCAGCAGCCAAGAGATGTTAATTGGGTCTGATACGCAGTATTTT.